The rows below give T cell receptor beta chains drawn from one sample of a study of cytomegalovirus exposure and HLA in healthy donors. The method was immunoSEQ multiplex PCR; TCRdb's version includes in-frame clones alone and lacks a portion of them. The data show 100,000 to 150,000 clones, with 65% to 85% seen just once and about 1.6% held by the top ten. The sequenced material came from PBMCs. The receptors were sampled from a woman aged 18-29 years in good health and CMV-seronegative. Both conserved end residues are part of each CDR3. The D gene is left open where the match is weak. Only some rows state a clone size, as once, few, many or a class for expanded clones.

abundance: .; d_gene: .; j_gene: TRBJ2-2; v_gene: TRBV5-4; len: 16; CDR3nt: TGTGCCAGCAGCTTGTTGGGGCAGGGAAACACCGGGGAGCTGTTTTTT; CDR3aa: CASSLLGQGNTGELFF
abundance: .; d_gene: .; j_gene: TRBJ2-6; v_gene: TRBV18; len: 16; CDR3nt: TGTGCCAGCTCACCGACATCCACAGGGAGGGCCAACGTCCTGACTTTC; CDR3aa: CASSPTSTGRANVLTF
abundance: .; d_gene: .; j_gene: TRBJ1-4; v_gene: TRBV30; len: 13; CDR3nt: TGTGCCTGGAGCCGGGGGACTAATGAAAAACTGTTTTTT; CDR3aa: CAWSRGTNEKLFF
abundance: .; d_gene: TRBD1; j_gene: TRBJ1-4; v_gene: TRBV5-1; len: 17; CDR3nt: TGCGCCAGCAGCTTGTCAGACAGGGCTTACGCTAATGAAAAACTGTTTTTT; CDR3aa: CASSLSDRAYANEKLFF
abundance: .; d_gene: .; j_gene: TRBJ2-1; v_gene: TRBV29-1; len: 12; CDR3nt: TGCAGCGCTTTAGACAGATACAATGAGCAGTTCTTC; CDR3aa: CSALDRYNEQFF
abundance: .; d_gene: TRBD1; j_gene: TRBJ2-3; v_gene: TRBV11-2; len: 14; CDR3nt: TGTGCCAGCAGCCTTGGACAGGGGGCAGATACGCAGTATTTT; CDR3aa: CASSLGQGADTQYF
abundance: .; d_gene: .; j_gene: TRBJ2-1; v_gene: TRBV15; len: 16; CDR3nt: TGTGCCACCAGCAGAGTTAGGAACGGGAGATTGGTTGAGCAGTTCTTC; CDR3aa: CATSRVRNGRLVEQFF
abundance: .; d_gene: .; j_gene: TRBJ1-2; v_gene: TRBV6-5; len: 14; CDR3nt: TGTGCCACCTACCCTGGGAGCGGGGGCTATGGCTACACCTTC; CDR3aa: CATYPGSGGYGYTF
abundance: once; d_gene: .; j_gene: TRBJ1-1; v_gene: TRBV6-1; len: 14; CDR3nt: TGTGCCAGCAGCGCCTGGGGCCCGAACACTGAAGCTTTCTTT; CDR3aa: CASSAWGPNTEAFF
abundance: once; d_gene: TRBD1; j_gene: TRBJ2-7; v_gene: TRBV5-1; len: 14; CDR3nt: TGCGCCAGCAGCTTGCGACCCGGACAGGGCGGGCAGTACTTC; CDR3aa: CASSLRPGQGGQYF
abundance: few; d_gene: TRBD1; j_gene: TRBJ1-2; v_gene: TRBV7-9; len: 11; CDR3nt: TGTGCCAGCAGAGGACAGGGTGCCTACACCTTC; CDR3aa: CASRGQGAYTF
abundance: .; d_gene: .; j_gene: TRBJ2-1; v_gene: TRBV10-2; len: 14; CDR3nt: TGCGCCAGCAGTGAGGCGTGGGGAGACAATGAGCAGTTCTTC; CDR3aa: CASSEAWGDNEQFF
abundance: .; d_gene: .; j_gene: TRBJ1-2; v_gene: TRBV27; len: 12; CDR3nt: TGTGCCAGCAGAAGGGAGGACTATGGCTACACCTTC; CDR3aa: CASRREDYGYTF
abundance: .; d_gene: .; j_gene: TRBJ1-1; v_gene: TRBV11-2; len: 15; CDR3nt: TGTGCCAGCAGCGCGCCGACAAAGGGGGTCACTGAAGCTTTCTTT; CDR3aa: CASSAPTKGVTEAFF
abundance: .; d_gene: .; j_gene: TRBJ1-1; v_gene: TRBV2; len: 17; CDR3nt: TGTGCCAGCAGGGTGGGCAGGGAAAACTTAATGAACACTGAAGCTTTCTTT; CDR3aa: CASRVGRENLMNTEAFF
abundance: few; d_gene: TRBD2; j_gene: TRBJ2-3; v_gene: TRBV6-4; len: 17; CDR3nt: TGTGCCAGCAGTGAAGAACCGGGAGGAGGAGGCACAGATGCGCAGTATTTT; CDR3aa: CASSEEPGGGGTDAQYF
abundance: .; d_gene: TRBD2; j_gene: TRBJ2-7; v_gene: TRBV2; len: 16; CDR3nt: TGTGCCAGCAGTGAACGGGGCGGGAGCCCGTCCTACGAGCAGTACTTC; CDR3aa: CASSERGGSPSYEQYF
abundance: few; d_gene: TRBD2; j_gene: TRBJ2-5; v_gene: TRBV9; len: 14; CDR3nt: TGTGCCAGCAGCGCGGGGACTAGCCAAGAGACCCAGTACTTC; CDR3aa: CASSAGTSQETQYF
abundance: once; d_gene: .; j_gene: TRBJ1-2; v_gene: TRBV19; len: 15; CDR3nt: TGTGCCACCCAAGCCCAGGGGTTAGCTAACTATGGCTACACCTTC; CDR3aa: CATQAQGLANYGYTF
abundance: .; d_gene: .; j_gene: TRBJ2-4; v_gene: TRBV19; len: 15; CDR3nt: TGTGCCAGTAGTTTGTTCTCCCCAGCCAAAAACATTCAGTACTTC; CDR3aa: CASSLFSPAKNIQYF
abundance: .; d_gene: TRBD1; j_gene: TRBJ2-7; v_gene: TRBV28; len: 14; CDR3nt: TGTGCCAGCAGTTTATGGGACAGGGCGGGGGAGCAGTACTTC; CDR3aa: CASSLWDRAGEQYF
abundance: .; d_gene: TRBD2; j_gene: TRBJ2-5; v_gene: TRBV30; len: 15; CDR3nt: TGTGCCTGGAGGTTGGCGGGAGGGAAGCAAGAGACCCAGTACTTC; CDR3aa: CAWRLAGGKQETQYF
abundance: .; d_gene: .; j_gene: TRBJ2-7; v_gene: TRBV2; len: 15; CDR3nt: TGTGCCAGCAGTGGACCGGGATTACCCTCCTACGAGCAGTACTTC; CDR3aa: CASSGPGLPSYEQYF
abundance: few; d_gene: .; j_gene: TRBJ1-1; v_gene: TRBV20-1; len: 10; CDR3nt: TGCAGTGCTCCTGGACATGAAGCTTTCTTT; CDR3aa: CSAPGHEAFF